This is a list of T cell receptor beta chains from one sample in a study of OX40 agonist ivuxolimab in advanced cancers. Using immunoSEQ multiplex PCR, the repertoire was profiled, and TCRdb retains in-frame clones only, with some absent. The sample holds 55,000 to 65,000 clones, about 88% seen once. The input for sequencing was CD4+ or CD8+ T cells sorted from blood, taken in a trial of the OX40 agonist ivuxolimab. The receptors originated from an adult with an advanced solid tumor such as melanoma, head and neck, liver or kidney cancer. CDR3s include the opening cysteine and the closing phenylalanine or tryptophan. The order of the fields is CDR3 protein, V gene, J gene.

CDR3 protein: CASSGTGRDQPQHF
V gene: TRBV25-1
J gene: TRBJ1-5

CDR3 protein: CASSPHGTVTEAFF
V gene: TRBV18
J gene: TRBJ1-1

CDR3 protein: CASKHSGDQYF
V gene: TRBV6-6
J gene: TRBJ2-5

CDR3 protein: CASSLGDRGIYNEQFF
V gene: TRBV11-2
J gene: TRBJ2-1

CDR3 protein: CASSPDFYNEQFF
V gene: TRBV9
J gene: TRBJ2-1

CDR3 protein: CASSPVGPHTQYF
V gene: TRBV28
J gene: TRBJ2-3

CDR3 protein: CASRRGSNQPQHF
V gene: TRBV6-5
J gene: TRBJ1-5

CDR3 protein: CASSPRQTGELFF
V gene: TRBV7-3
J gene: TRBJ2-2

CDR3 protein: CASSSSSTSIPSTDTQYF
V gene: TRBV27
J gene: TRBJ2-3

CDR3 protein: CASSVGSYEQYF
V gene: TRBV28
J gene: TRBJ2-7

CDR3 protein: CASSQETSTSGIIEQYF
V gene: TRBV4-3
J gene: TRBJ2-7

CDR3 protein: CASTARTGELFF
V gene: TRBV6-5
J gene: TRBJ2-2

CDR3 protein: CASSEGLAGGRGGELFF
V gene: TRBV10-1
J gene: TRBJ2-2

CDR3 protein: CASSQASPYNEQFF
V gene: TRBV5-1
J gene: TRBJ2-1

CDR3 protein: CASSLSSGAEEKLFF
V gene: TRBV7-2
J gene: TRBJ1-4

CDR3 protein: CASSREGQPYEQYF
V gene: TRBV11-1
J gene: TRBJ2-7

CDR3 protein: CASSGRGRYTEAFF
V gene: TRBV6-6
J gene: TRBJ1-1

CDR3 protein: CASSPIRTSATYEQYF
V gene: TRBV7-9
J gene: TRBJ2-7

CDR3 protein: CASSLWGGHLNTEAFF
V gene: TRBV28
J gene: TRBJ1-1

CDR3 protein: CASSLVGAGNTEAFF
V gene: TRBV7-2
J gene: TRBJ1-1

CDR3 protein: CASRQGTIQETQYF
V gene: TRBV27
J gene: TRBJ2-5

CDR3 protein: CASSYSGGRNTEAFF
V gene: TRBV5-1
J gene: TRBJ1-1

CDR3 protein: CASSYEEGGRLYYEQYF
V gene: TRBV5-4
J gene: TRBJ2-7

CDR3 protein: CASSDRDATYEQYF
V gene: TRBV27
J gene: TRBJ2-7

CDR3 protein: CASSPRSGPETQYF
V gene: TRBV5-1
J gene: TRBJ2-5

CDR3 protein: CASRPHRDNQPQHF
V gene: TRBV6-5
J gene: TRBJ1-5

CDR3 protein: CSAQNNEQFF
V gene: TRBV20-1
J gene: TRBJ2-1

CDR3 protein: CASSPGQAPGETQYF
V gene: TRBV7-9
J gene: TRBJ2-5

CDR3 protein: CASPLTWGTGGSTEAFF
V gene: TRBV5-8
J gene: TRBJ1-1

CDR3 protein: CASSALSYEQYF
V gene: TRBV2
J gene: TRBJ2-7

CDR3 protein: CASSSNGGAGANVLTF
V gene: TRBV5-1
J gene: TRBJ2-6

CDR3 protein: CASPPGQGAGGANVLTF
V gene: TRBV7-8
J gene: TRBJ2-6

CDR3 protein: CASSEGPGFQYEQYF
V gene: TRBV6-1
J gene: TRBJ2-7

CDR3 protein: CSGRGFTGELFF
V gene: TRBV29-1
J gene: TRBJ2-2

CDR3 protein: CASSLEQVGEEKLFF
V gene: TRBV5-1
J gene: TRBJ1-4

CDR3 protein: CATSRDTGGETQYF
V gene: TRBV15
J gene: TRBJ2-5

CDR3 protein: CASAPRGNTEAFF
V gene: TRBV12-5
J gene: TRBJ1-1

CDR3 protein: CASSPIAGAPGNEQFF
V gene: TRBV5-4
J gene: TRBJ2-1

CDR3 protein: CASSVVADTQYF
V gene: TRBV9
J gene: TRBJ2-3

CDR3 protein: CASSLVGRVDGYTF
V gene: TRBV5-1
J gene: TRBJ1-2